These 25 T cell receptor beta chains originate from one sample sequenced in a study of T cells expressing NK-cell markers (dated by TCRdb to 2020 to 2022). The library was made by 5' RACE. TCRdb records Illumina HiSeq 2000 as the sequencer. TCRdb reprocessed the sequencing reads and holds a single record per CDR3 protein sequence, with no DNA. This sample's table has entries for about 260,000 distinct CDR3 sequences. The ten largest clones take up roughly 0.4% of the sample. Material for sequencing was blood T cells: a sorted CD56 or NKG2C T cell subset, CD4+ or CD8+ T cells, or bulk PBMC T cells (not recorded which). These receptor sequences come from a man between 18 and 35 years old in good health. Donor details come from another sample of the same person, matched by shared clones.

The rearrangement joins TRBV12-3 or TRBV12-4 to TRBJ2-1; the TRBD2 assignment by TCRdb is unverifiable without DNA. This CDR3 contains 12 residues. CDR3 residues: CASSLGTSGNFF.

V gene TRBV25-1 combines with J gene TRBJ2-1; TCRdb indicates TRBD2, and absent DNA this call remains unverified. The length of the CDR3 is 13 residues. The V gene's germline CDR1 is MGHDK and CDR2 SYGVNS. CDR3 in amino acids: CASRPNTEAEQFF.

V usage is TRBV10-2 and J usage is TRBJ2-1; lacking DNA, the TRBD1 call made by TCRdb goes unchecked. Germline lookup yields CDR1 WSHSY and CDR2 SAAADI. CDR3 length: 17 amino acids. The CDR3 protein is CASSEFITGHRTNEQFF.

The V call is TRBV7-9, the J call TRBJ2-5. The CDR3 length is 13 residues. From germline, CDR1 is SEHNR and CDR2 FQNEAQ (reference sequence). The CDR3 loop is CASSNYHQETQYF. The whole variable domain, filled in from reference TRBV7-9 and TRBJ2-5, reads DTGVSQNPRHKITKRGQNVTFRCDPISEHNRLYWYRQTLGQGPEFLTYFQNEAQLEKSRLLSDRFSAERPKGSFSTLEIQRTEQGDSAMYLCASSNYHQETQYFGPGTRLLVL.

The chain links TRBV10-3 to TRBJ2-2; TCRdb reports TRBD1, a call that lacks DNA to check it against. The germline gives CDR1 ENHRY, CDR2 SYGVKD. The CDR3 has 14 amino acids. This chain's CDR3 is CASGDTSGTGELFF.

This chain uses TRBV7-2 with TRBJ1-6; TCRdb indicates TRBD1, and absent DNA this call remains unverified. Germline values: CDR1 SGHTA, CDR2 FQGNSA. This CDR3 region has 15 residues. The CDR3: CASSPGQGALSPLHF.

This CDR3 is CASSLGTRNTIYF. V gene TRBV5-1 combines with J gene TRBJ1-3. The germline CDR1 and CDR2 sequences are SGHRS and YFSETQ. The CDR3 has 13 residues.

The chain has TRBV12-3 or TRBV12-4 and TRBJ1-1. The CDR3 is made up of 15 amino acids. CDR3 protein: CASSLGAGGGTEAFF.

Here the CDR3 reads CASAVRGSNEQFF. The V and J genes are TRBV7-3 and TRBJ2-1. This CDR3 is built from 13 residues. CDR1 and CDR2 from the germline V gene are SGHTA and FQGTGA.

CDR3 region: CASSEASGGGGYTF. The J gene is TRBJ1-2, the V gene TRBV11-3; TCRdb names TRBD1, which stays unverified in the absence of DNA. This CDR3 is built from 14 residues. Germline loops: CDR1 SGHNT, CDR2 YENEEA.

This sequence joins TRBV2 and TRBJ2-7; absent DNA, TCRdb's TRBD1 call cannot be checked. CDR3 length equals 13 residues. CDR1 is SNHLY and CDR2 is FYNNEI in the germline V gene. This chain's CDR3 is CASNIDRDYEQYF.

The gene calls are TRBV9 and TRBJ2-1; the D call of TRBD2 rests on TCRdb alone, since no DNA is present to check it. The CDR3 runs 17 residues. CDR1 and CDR2 (germline): SGDLS, YYNGEE. The CDR3 region is CASSTGTSGRRSYEQFF.

This chain joins TRBV20-1 and TRBJ2-2; the D gene TCRdb calls, TRBD1, cannot be checked with no DNA. Germline assignment: CDR1 DFQATT and CDR2 SNEGSKA (reference sequence). This CDR3 has 14 amino acids. CDR3 protein: CSARLQGGGGELFF.

The chain employs TRBV5-1 and TRBJ2-1. The CDR3 has 12 residues. Germline loops: CDR1 SGHRS, CDR2 YFSETQ. The CDR3 sequence: CASSLLGNEQFF.

The chain uses TRBV5-1 and TRBJ2-3. CDR3 length: 14 amino acids. CDR1 and CDR2 (germline): SGHRS, YFSETQ. The CDR3 sequence: CASIPTGVSETQYF.

The V call is TRBV30, the J call TRBJ2-3; TCRdb's assignment of TRBD1 cannot be checked, as there is no DNA. Looked up from germline, CDR1 is GTSNPN and CDR2 is SVGIG (reference sequence). This CDR3 is built from 16 residues. The CDR3: CAWSVLSGGSTDTQYF.

The chain has TRBV29-1 and TRBJ2-7. Germline CDR1 is SQVTM and CDR2 is ANQGSEA. The CDR3 extends over 13 amino acids. CDR3: CSVDGESSYEQYF.

The chain joins TRBV7-2 to TRBJ2-1; TCRdb indicates TRBD2, and absent DNA this call remains unverified. Germline V gene lookup returns CDR1 SGHTA and CDR2 FQGNSA. The length of the CDR3 is 11 residues. The chain's CDR3 is CASSRTSGPLF. Together with reference TRBV7-2 and TRBJ2-1, the CDR3 gives the full variable domain: GAGVSQSPSNKVTEKGKDVELRCDPISGHTALYWYRQSLGQGLEFLIYFQGNSAPDKSGLPSDRFSAERTGGSVSTLTIQRTQQEDSAVYLCASSRTSGPLFGPGTRLTVL.

The V and J genes are TRBV3-1 and TRBJ2-3. Germline loops: CDR1 LGHDT, CDR2 YNNKEL (reference sequence). The CDR3 has 12 residues. The CDR3 region is CASSTLLDTQYF.

The chain carries TRBV9 and TRBJ2-7; the TCRdb D gene call, TRBD2, has no DNA to confirm it. The germline V gene encodes CDR1 SGDLS and CDR2 YYNGEE. This CDR3 contains 14 residues. Here the CDR3 reads CASLSGSTSVGQYF.

This chain's CDR3 is CASRGLGTQYF. V usage is TRBV2 and J usage is TRBJ2-5. CDR3 length equals 11 residues. The germline CDR1 and CDR2 sequences are SNHLY and FYNNEI.

The V call is TRBV10-3, the J call TRBJ2-3; absent DNA, TCRdb's TRBD2 call cannot be checked. Germline V lookup: CDR1 ENHRY, CDR2 SYGVKD. This CDR3 is built from 12 residues. The chain's CDR3 is CALGTSGNTQYF.

The chain employs TRBV13 and TRBJ1-1; checking the TCRdb D call of TRBD1 is not possible without DNA. This CDR3 contains 16 residues. The germline V gene has CDR1 PRHDT and CDR2 FYEKMQ (reference sequence). The CDR3 loop is CASSLSRGGMNTEAFF.

V and J are TRBV3-1 and TRBJ2-1; the TCRdb call, TRBD2, lacks DNA for checking. CDR3 size: 15 residues. Germline lookup yields CDR1 LGHDT and CDR2 YNNKEL (reference sequence). The CDR3 spells CPSSPSGSIYNEQFF.

This chain uses TRBV6-5 with TRBJ2-5; TCRdb's assignment of TRBD1 cannot be checked, as there is no DNA. The CDR3 is 12 amino acids. Looked up from germline, CDR1 is MNHEY and CDR2 is SVGAGI. This chain's CDR3 is CVTRQGQETQYF.